A single sample gave rise to the 21 T cell receptor beta chains below, sequenced in a study of response to subunit inactivated influenza vaccine. TCRdb ran MiXCR on the RT-PCR reads and lists one entry per CDR3 protein. The sample lists roughly 780,000 distinct CDR3 sequences, about a fifth occurring once. Sequences were derived from PBMCs from blood, sampled 5 days after vaccination. These receptors were taken from a man between 45 and 60 years old who received an inactivated influenza vaccine.

The rearrangement uses TRBV11-1 and TRBJ2-7; 8 bases agree with TRBD2. Trimming removed 0 bases from V and 4 bases from J; junction bases left unmatched: 8. Germline V gives CDR1 SGHAT, CDR2 FQDESV (reference sequence). This CDR3 has 16 residues. The CDR3 sequence is CASSLASSGGQYEQYF. Written as DNA, the CDR3 is TGTGCCAGCAGCTTAGCTTCCAGCGGGGGCCAGTACGAGCAGTACTTC.

The rearrangement joins TRBV7-8 to TRBJ2-5; TRBD2 aligns across 7 bases. The CDR3 has 14 residues. Per the germline V gene, CDR1 is SGHVS and CDR2 is FQNEAQ. J gave up 6 bases and V 4 bases, and 8 bases lay outside the gene matches. CDR3 nucleotide sequence: TGTGCCAGCAGCTACCGTCGGGGAGGGAAGACCCAGTACTTC. Its translation is CASSYRRGGKTQYF.

In its sample, this clonotype was seen many times. This chain connects TRBV11-1 to TRBJ2-3; D is perhaps TRBD1 (6 bases). This CDR3 has 19 residues. Germline lookup yields CDR1 SGHAT and CDR2 FQDESV (reference sequence). Trimming took off 4 bases at V and 10 bases at J, with 33 bases between the two ends. CDR3 amino acids: CASSSQNRAVGPSMGAQYF. The DNA of the CDR3 is TGTGCCAGCAGCTCTCAAAACAGGGCCGTGGGACCTTCTATGGGGGCGCAGTATTTT.

This clonotype appeared a few times. CDR3 sequence (DNA): TGCGCCAGCAGCTCAGAACAGGGGCGATACACCGGGGAGCTGTTTTTT. It translates to CASSSEQGRYTGELFF. This rearrangement joins TRBV5-1 to TRBJ2-2; 7 bases fit TRBD1. The CDR3 has 16 residues. Trimming cost V 3 bases and J 3 bases; bases outside gene matches: 8. Germline CDR1 and CDR2: SGHRS and YFSETQ. The whole variable domain, filled in from reference TRBV5-1 and TRBJ2-2, reads KAGVTQTPRYLIKTRGQQVTLSCSPISGHRSVSWYQQTPGQGLQFLFEYFSETQRNKGNFPGRFSGRQFSNSRSEMNVSTLELGDSALYLCASSSEQGRYTGELFFGEGSRLTVL.

The chain is built from TRBV7-2 and TRBJ2-1; D is unresolved. V lost 3 bases, J lost 10 bases, and 13 bases lay in between. The CDR3 has 13 amino acids. Germline V lookup: CDR1 SGHTA, CDR2 FQGNSA. The DNA for the CDR3 is TGTGCCAGCAGCTTCGACTCATCGAGAGAGCAGTTCTTC. It codes for CASSFDSSREQFF.

Only a few counts were recorded for this clonotype. As DNA, the CDR3 is TGCAGTGCCTCGGGACCCAAAGGGAACACTGAAGCTTTCTTT. Its protein product is CSASGPKGNTEAFF. This chain uses TRBV20-1 with TRBJ1-1; a possible D gene is TRBD1 (5 bases). This CDR3 has 14 amino acids. Trimming removed 6 bases at V and 1 base at J, with 15 bases between. The germline gives CDR1 DFQATT, CDR2 SNEGSKA (reference sequence).

The genes are TRBV6-1 and TRBJ1-6; no firm D call. The germline CDR1 and CDR2 sequences are MNHNS and SASEGT. V lost 5 bases to trimming and J lost 5 bases, with 13 bases between them. This CDR3 has 15 amino acids. The CDR3, as DNA: TGTGCCAGCAGTCCGCCCGGGCGCCATAATTCACCCCTCCACTTT. It translates to CASSPPGRHNSPLHF.

The chain employs TRBV28 and TRBJ2-3; possible D gene TRBD1, 5 bases. Germline values: CDR1 MDHEN, CDR2 SYDVKM. Trimming took 7 bases from V and 0 from J, leaving 14 bases between them. The CDR3 has 15 residues. CDR3 amino acids: CASTTGHQSTDTQYF. The CDR3 DNA is TGTGCCAGCACCACTGGACACCAGAGCACAGATACGCAGTATTTT.

The table lists this clonotype with a few counts. The rearrangement joins TRBV28 to TRBJ1-5, with D unclear. From germline, CDR1 is MDHEN and CDR2 SYDVKM. This CDR3 has 13 residues. V lost 7 bases and J 1 base, leaving 8 bases between the germline ends. For the CDR3, the DNA is TGTGCCAGCAAGGTTAGCAGCAATCAGCCCCAGCATTTT. It encodes CASKVSSNQPQHF.

V is TRBV5-1 and J is TRBJ1-1; 9 positions match TRBD1. Trimming took 0 bases from V and 4 from J; bases not matched to a gene: 4. This CDR3 is 15 amino acids long. Germline values: CDR1 SGHRS, CDR2 YFSETQ. The CDR3 is CASSLGTGAGTEAFF. The CDR3 bases are TGCGCCAGCAGCTTGGGGACAGGGGCGGGCACTGAAGCTTTCTTT.

This clonotype came up a few times. The V call is TRBV7-2, the J call TRBJ2-5, with D maybe TRBD2 (5 bases). This CDR3 has 13 residues. CDR1 SGHTA and CDR2 FQGNSA come from the germline V gene. The V gene lost 4 bases and the J gene lost 7 bases, with 13 bases spanning the gap. This chain's CDR3 is CASSSPLEGTQYF. The CDR3 nucleotides are TGTGCCAGCAGCTCCCCCCTTGAGGGGACCCAGTACTTC.

The rearrangement uses TRBV20-1 and TRBJ2-5, with 14 bases aligning to TRBD2. Per germline, CDR1 DFQATT and CDR2 SNEGSKA (reference sequence). V shed 0 bases, J shed 5 bases, and the junction held 14 bases outside the gene matches. This CDR3 region has 19 residues. As DNA, the CDR3 is TGCAGTGCTAGAGACCCGACTAGCGGGGGGGCCCAATTCGGGGAGACCCAGTACTTC. It is translated as CSARDPTSGGAQFGETQYF.

This clonotype was seen a few times. The chain has TRBV4-3 and TRBJ2-6; tentative D call: TRBD1 (6 bases). V was clipped by 1 base and J by 4 bases, with 8 bases between them. This CDR3 contains 15 residues. Germline V gene sequence: CDR1 LGHNA, CDR2 YSLEER. The CDR3 DNA reads as TGCGCCAGCAGCCAAGCAGGGGCCGGGGCCAACGTCCTGACTTTC. Translated: CASSQAGAGANVLTF.

A few counts support this clonotype. V and J are TRBV6-5 and TRBJ1-1, with D unresolved. The CDR3 length is 14 residues. V was trimmed by 3 bases and J by 0 bases, leaving 8 bases between them. Germline V lookup: CDR1 MNHEY, CDR2 SVGAGI. The CDR3 sequence: CASSYRVMNTEAFF. CDR3 nucleotide sequence: TGTGCCAGCAGTTATAGGGTGATGAACACTGAAGCTTTCTTT.

This clonotype appeared many times. The chain carries TRBV29-1 and TRBJ2-2; no clear D. Germline V gene data show CDR1 as SQVTM and CDR2 as ANQGSEA. Trimming shortened V by 7 bases and J by 1 base, and 4 bases separated the two germline ends. The CDR3 is 11 residues long. The CDR3 loop reads CSAKNTGELFF. The CDR3 DNA is TGCAGCGCTAAGAACACCGGGGAGCTGTTTTTT.

V is TRBV4-3 and J is TRBJ2-2; no reliable D call. The CDR3 consists of 16 residues. The germline V gene encodes CDR1 LGHNA and CDR2 YSLEER. Trimming took off 2 bases at V and 1 base at J, with 11 bases between the two ends. DNA for the CDR3: TGCGCCAGCAGCCAATTCGGACGTCGGAACACCGGGGAGCTGTTTTTT. Its translation: CASSQFGRRNTGELFF.

This clonotype came up a few times. The chain carries TRBV29-1 and TRBJ2-7; 10 positions match TRBD1. Germline CDR1 SQVTM, CDR2 ANQGSEA. The V segment lost 7 bases and the J segment 5 bases; nucleotides outside the gene matches: 11. The length of the CDR3 is 14 residues. CDR3 in amino acids: CSAFPGQGTNEQYF. CDR3 nucleotide sequence: TGCAGCGCCTTCCCGGGACAGGGGACAAACGAGCAGTACTTC.

The V call is TRBV20-1, the J call TRBJ1-1; the D gene is possibly TRBD1 (6 bases). There are 15 residues in the CDR3. Germline loops: CDR1 DFQATT, CDR2 SNEGSKA (reference sequence). Trimming shortened V by 6 bases and J by 4 bases, and 21 bases separated the two germline ends. The CDR3 protein is CSAGSTGGGGTEAFF. The CDR3 DNA is TGCAGTGCAGGTAGTACCGGGGGAGGGGGCACTGAAGCTTTCTTT.

The J gene is TRBJ2-1, the V gene TRBV7-9; 10 nucleotides line up with TRBD2. V lost 0 bases, J lost 5 bases, and 4 bases stayed unmatched. In germline, CDR1 is SEHNR, CDR2 FQNEAQ (reference sequence). CDR3 size: 16 residues. The CDR3 protein is CASSLAQLAGNNEQFF. The CDR3 bases are TGTGCCAGCAGCTTAGCGCAACTAGCGGGGAACAATGAGCAGTTCTTC. The full variable domain, completed using reference TRBV7-9 and TRBJ2-1, is DTGVSQNPRHKITKRGQNVTFRCDPISEHNRLYWYRQTLGQGPEFLTYFQNEAQLEKSRLLSDRFSAERPKGSFSTLEIQRTEQGDSAMYLCASSLAQLAGNNEQFFGPGTRLTVL.

This chain connects TRBV5-1 to TRBJ2-1; the D is unclear. CDR3 length: 15 residues. V was shortened by 4 bases and J by 0 bases, with 11 bases between the two germline ends. From germline, CDR1 is SGHRS and CDR2 YFSETQ. The CDR3 nucleotides are TGCGCCAGCAGCCTGCCAGATAGCTCCTACAATGAGCAGTTCTTC. Protein product: CASSLPDSSYNEQFF.

The chain carries TRBV7-8 and TRBJ2-4, with D unresolved. The CDR3 is 13 amino acids. Germline CDR1 SGHVS, CDR2 FQNEAQ. V was cut by 5 bases and J by 6 bases, with 11 bases left in between. CDR3 DNA: TGTGCCAGCAGCCAAGGACGGATAAACATTCAGTACTTC. It specifies CASSQGRINIQYF.